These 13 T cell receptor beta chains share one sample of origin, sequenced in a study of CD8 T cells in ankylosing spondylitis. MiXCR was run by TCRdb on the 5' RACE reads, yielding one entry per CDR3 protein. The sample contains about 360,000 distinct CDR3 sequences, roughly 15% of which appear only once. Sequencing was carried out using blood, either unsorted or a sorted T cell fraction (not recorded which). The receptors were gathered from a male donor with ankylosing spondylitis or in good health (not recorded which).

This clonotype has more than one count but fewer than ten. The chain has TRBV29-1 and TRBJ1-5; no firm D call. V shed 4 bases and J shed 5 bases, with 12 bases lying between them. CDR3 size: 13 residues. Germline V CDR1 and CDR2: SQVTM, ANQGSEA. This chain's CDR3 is CSVVSGSDQPQHF. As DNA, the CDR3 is TGCAGCGTTGTATCCGGGAGTGATCAGCCCCAGCATTTT.

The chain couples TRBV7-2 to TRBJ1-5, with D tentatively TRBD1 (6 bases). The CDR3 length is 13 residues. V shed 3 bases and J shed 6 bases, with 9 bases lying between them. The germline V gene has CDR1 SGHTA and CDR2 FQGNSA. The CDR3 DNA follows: TGTGCCAGCAGCTTCCCAGGGGTTCAGCCCCAGCATTTT. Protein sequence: CASSFPGVQPQHF.

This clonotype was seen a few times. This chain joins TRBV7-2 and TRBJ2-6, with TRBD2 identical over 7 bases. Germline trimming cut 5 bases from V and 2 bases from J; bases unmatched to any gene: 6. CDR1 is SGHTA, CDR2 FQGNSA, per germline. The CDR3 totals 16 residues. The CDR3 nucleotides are TGTGCCAGCAGCCCAAAGAGCGGGACTGGGGCCAACGTCCTGACTTTC. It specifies CASSPKSGTGANVLTF.

CDR3 loop: CASSPPTGTQYF. CDR3 nucleotide sequence: TGTGCCAGCTCACCACCGACCGGTACGCAGTATTTT. This rearrangement joins TRBV18 to TRBJ2-3; the D is unclear. The germline gives CDR1 KGHSH, CDR2 LQKENI. Trimming stripped 0 bases from V and 8 bases from J, with 6 bases between. The CDR3 is 12 amino acids.

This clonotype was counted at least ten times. The CDR3 loop is CASRNLNTEAFF. As DNA, the CDR3 is TGTGCCAGCAGGAATTTGAACACTGAAGCTTTCTTT. The chain combines TRBV3-1 with TRBJ1-1; D remains ambiguous. Trimming pared 6 bases from V and 0 bases from J, leaving 5 bases between. Germline V gene sequence: CDR1 LGHDT, CDR2 YNNKEL (reference sequence). The CDR3 consists of 12 residues.

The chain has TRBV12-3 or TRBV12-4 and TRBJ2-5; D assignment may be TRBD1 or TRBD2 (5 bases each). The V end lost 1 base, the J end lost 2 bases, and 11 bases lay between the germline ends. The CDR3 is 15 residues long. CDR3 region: CASSLGGAMQETQYF. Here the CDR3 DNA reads TGTGCCAGCAGTTTAGGAGGGGCGATGCAAGAGACCCAGTACTTC.

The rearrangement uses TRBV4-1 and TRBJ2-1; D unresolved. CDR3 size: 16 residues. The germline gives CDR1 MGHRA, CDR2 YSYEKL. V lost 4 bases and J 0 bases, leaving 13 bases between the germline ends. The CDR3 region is CASSPNPQRSYNEQFF. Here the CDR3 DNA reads TGCGCCAGCAGCCCCAACCCACAGCGCTCCTACAATGAGCAGTTCTTC.

The CDR3 region has the DNA TGTGCCATCAGTGCGCCCGGTAGGAGCGGTAGCACAGATACGCAGTATTTT. It encodes CAISAPGRSGSTDTQYF. The V and J genes are TRBV10-3 and TRBJ2-3; D might be TRBD2 (5 bases). The V end lost 4 bases, the J end lost 0 bases, and 17 bases lay between the germline ends. The length of the CDR3 is 17 residues. Germline CDR1 is ENHRY and CDR2 is SYGVKD.

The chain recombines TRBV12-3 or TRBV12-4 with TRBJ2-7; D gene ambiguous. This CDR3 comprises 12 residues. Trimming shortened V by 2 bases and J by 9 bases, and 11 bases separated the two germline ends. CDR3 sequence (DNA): TGTGCCAGCAGTTTACACCCCCCGGGGCAGTACTTC. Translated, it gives CASSLHPPGQYF.

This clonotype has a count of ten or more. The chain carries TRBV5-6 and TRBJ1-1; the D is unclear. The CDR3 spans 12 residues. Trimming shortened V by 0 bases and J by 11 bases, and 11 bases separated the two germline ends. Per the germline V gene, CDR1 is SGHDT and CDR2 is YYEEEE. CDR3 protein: CASSLGGRGAFF. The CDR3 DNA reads TGTGCCAGCAGCTTGGGTGGCCGAGGGGCTTTCTTT.

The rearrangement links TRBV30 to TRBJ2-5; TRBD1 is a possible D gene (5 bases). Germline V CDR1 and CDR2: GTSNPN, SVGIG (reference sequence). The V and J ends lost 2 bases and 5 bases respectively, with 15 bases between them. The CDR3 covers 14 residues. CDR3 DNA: TGTGCCTGGAGTCTCGGCCTAGGGGTGGAGACCCAGTACTTC. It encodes CAWSLGLGVETQYF.

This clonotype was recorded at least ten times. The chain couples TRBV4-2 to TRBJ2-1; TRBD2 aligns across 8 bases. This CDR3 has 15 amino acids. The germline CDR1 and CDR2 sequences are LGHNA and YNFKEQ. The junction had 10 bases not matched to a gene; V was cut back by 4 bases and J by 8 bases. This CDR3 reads CASSLTSGRGDEQFF. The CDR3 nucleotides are TGTGCCAGCAGCCTAACTAGCGGTAGAGGCGATGAGCAGTTCTTC.

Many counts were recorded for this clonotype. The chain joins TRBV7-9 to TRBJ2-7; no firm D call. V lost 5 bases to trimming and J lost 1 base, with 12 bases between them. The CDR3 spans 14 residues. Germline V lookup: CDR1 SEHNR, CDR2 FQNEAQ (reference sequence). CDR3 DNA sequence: TGTGCCAGCAGCCCCCTGGTACGATCCTACGAGCAGTACTTC. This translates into CASSPLVRSYEQYF.